The clone carrying this TCR beta chain was observed many times. Its antigen is undetermined. TCRdb re-analysed the 5' RACE reads in MiXCR, keeping a single row per CDR3 protein. The data contain some 320,000 distinct CDR3 sequences, roughly 4.3% of them singletons. The CDR3 length is 20 residues. V dropped 5 bases and J dropped 2 bases, with 27 bases sitting between them. Per the germline V gene, CDR1 is MGHDK and CDR2 is SYGVNS. This entry is derived from a study of T cells after yellow fever vaccination. Study findings and constraints: In post-booster samples, most primary-vaccination clones reappeared (about 95% CD4, around 87% CD8).

This chain uses TRBV25-1 with TRBJ2-2, with D maybe TRBD2 (6 bases). Sequenced material: PBMCs, taken 15 days after the yellow fever booster vaccination. The receptor's source is a man between 18 and 35 years old who received the YFV17D yellow fever vaccine. The CDR3, as DNA: TGTGCCAGCAGTCCACGTCGGGGGTTCGGGAAGGTTTCAAACACCGGGGAGCTGTTTTTT. Its translation: CASSPRRGFGKVSNTGELFF.